This TCR beta chain was identified in a study of response to subunit inactivated influenza vaccine. Overall study results and limits: With each seasonal influenza vaccination, the authors suggested, few new T cells are recruited.

The CDR3 is 14 residues long. Trimming removed 2 bases at V and 3 bases at J, with 11 bases between. TCRdb used MiXCR to reprocess the RT-PCR reads, holding one entry per CDR3 protein. Seen here are 750,000 to 850,000 distinct CDR3 sequences, around 18% observed once, and the top ten hold roughly a tenth. This clonotype was found many times. Its antigen is currently unknown. The rearrangement uses TRBV12-3 or TRBV12-4 and TRBJ2-7; no definite D call. This sample comprised PBMCs from blood, obtained less than 6 days after vaccination. This TCR came from a man aged 45-65 years who received an inactivated influenza vaccine. The CDR3 DNA is TGTGCCAGCAGTTTAACCTGGCAGCTCTACGAGCAGTACTTC. Translated: CASSLTWQLYEQYF.